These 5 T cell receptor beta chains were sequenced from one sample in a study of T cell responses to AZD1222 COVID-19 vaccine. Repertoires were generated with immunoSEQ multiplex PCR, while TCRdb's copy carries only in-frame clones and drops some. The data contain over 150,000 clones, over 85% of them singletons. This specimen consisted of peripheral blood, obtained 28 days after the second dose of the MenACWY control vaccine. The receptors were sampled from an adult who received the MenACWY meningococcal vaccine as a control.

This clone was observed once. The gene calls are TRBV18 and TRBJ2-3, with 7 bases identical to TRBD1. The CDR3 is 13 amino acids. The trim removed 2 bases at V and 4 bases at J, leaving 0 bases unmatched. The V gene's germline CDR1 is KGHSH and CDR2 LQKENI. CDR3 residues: CASSPGTADTQYF. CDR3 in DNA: TGTGCCAGCTCACCAGGGACAGCAGATACGCAGTATTTT.

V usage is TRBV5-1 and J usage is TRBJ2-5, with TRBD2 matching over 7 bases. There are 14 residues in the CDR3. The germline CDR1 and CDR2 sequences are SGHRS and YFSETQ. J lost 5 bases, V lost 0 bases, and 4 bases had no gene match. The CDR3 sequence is CASSLAGGRETQYF. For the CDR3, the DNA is TGCGCCAGCAGCTTGGCGGGGGGTAGGGAGACCCAGTACTTC.

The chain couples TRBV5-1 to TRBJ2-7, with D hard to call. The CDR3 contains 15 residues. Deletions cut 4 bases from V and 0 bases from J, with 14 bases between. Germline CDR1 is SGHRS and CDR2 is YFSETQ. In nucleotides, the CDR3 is TGCGCCAGCAGCCCGAGGACGGGTAGCTCCTACGAGCAGTACTTC. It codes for CASSPRTGSSYEQYF.

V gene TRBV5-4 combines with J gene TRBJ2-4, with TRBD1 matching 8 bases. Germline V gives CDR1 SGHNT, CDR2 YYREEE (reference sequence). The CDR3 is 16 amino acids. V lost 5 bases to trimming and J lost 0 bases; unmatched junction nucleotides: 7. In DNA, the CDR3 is TGTGCCAGCAGGCCAGGGGGCTCCATAGCCAAAAACATTCAGTACTTC. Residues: CASRPGGSIAKNIQYF.

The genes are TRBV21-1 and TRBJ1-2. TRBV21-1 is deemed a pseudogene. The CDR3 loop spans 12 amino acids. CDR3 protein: CASSKEMDGYTF. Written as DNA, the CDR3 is TGTGCCAGCAGCAAAGAGATGGATGGCTACACCTTC.